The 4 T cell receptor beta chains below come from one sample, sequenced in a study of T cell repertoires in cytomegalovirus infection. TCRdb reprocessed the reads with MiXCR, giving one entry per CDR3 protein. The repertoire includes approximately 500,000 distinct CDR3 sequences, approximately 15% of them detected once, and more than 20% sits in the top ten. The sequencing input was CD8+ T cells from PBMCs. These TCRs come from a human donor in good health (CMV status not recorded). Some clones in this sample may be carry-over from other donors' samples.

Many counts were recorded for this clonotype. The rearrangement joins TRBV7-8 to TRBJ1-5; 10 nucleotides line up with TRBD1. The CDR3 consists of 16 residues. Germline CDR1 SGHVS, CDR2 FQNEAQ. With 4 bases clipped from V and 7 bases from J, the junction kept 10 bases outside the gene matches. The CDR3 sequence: CASSSDRGRAVQPQHF. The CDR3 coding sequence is TGTGCCAGCAGCTCTGACAGGGGGCGAGCTGTACAGCCCCAGCATTTT.

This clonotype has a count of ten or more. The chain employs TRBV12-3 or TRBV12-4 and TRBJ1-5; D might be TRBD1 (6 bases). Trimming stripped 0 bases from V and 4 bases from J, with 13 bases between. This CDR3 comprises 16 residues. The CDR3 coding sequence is TGTGCCAGCAGTTTAGCCGTACAGAGGGGGAATCAGCCCCAGCATTTT. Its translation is CASSLAVQRGNQPQHF.

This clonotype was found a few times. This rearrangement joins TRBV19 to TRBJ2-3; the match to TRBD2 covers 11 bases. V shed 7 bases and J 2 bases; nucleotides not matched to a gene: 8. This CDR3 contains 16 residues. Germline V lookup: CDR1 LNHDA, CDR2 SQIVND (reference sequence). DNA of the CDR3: TGTGCCAGTACCGACCATAGCGGGAGGGTCACAGATACGCAGTATTTT. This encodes CASTDHSGRVTDTQYF.

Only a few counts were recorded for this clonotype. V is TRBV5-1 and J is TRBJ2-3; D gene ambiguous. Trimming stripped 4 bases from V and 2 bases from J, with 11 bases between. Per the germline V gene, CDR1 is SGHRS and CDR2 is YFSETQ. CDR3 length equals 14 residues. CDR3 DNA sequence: TGCGCCAGCAGCCGTAGCAGTTACACAGATACGCAGTATTTT. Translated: CASSRSSYTDTQYF.